The clone carrying this TCR beta chain was picked up a small number of times. As yet, its antigen is unknown. The CDR3 runs to 16 residues. V shed 5 bases and J 1 base; nucleotides not matched to a gene: 4. Germline lookup yields CDR1 PRHDT and CDR2 FYEKMQ (reference sequence). The data derive from a study of T-cell memory formation after mild COVID-19. Study observations and caveats: The main location of contracting CD4+ clones was CM and EM, and that of contracting CD8+ clones was EMRA. The study found balanced CD4/CD8 in clones contracting day 15 to 85 and a CD4+ lean in later expanders.

It was 5'RACE with constant-segment primers that produced the TCR alpha and TCR beta cDNA libraries, which carried sample barcodes and UMIs. TCRdb independently ran MiXCR on the 5' RACE reads; one entry per CDR3 protein. The data show roughly 86,000 distinct CDR3 sequences, about 15% seen once. Input material: PBMCs or a T cell subset sorted from them (not recorded which). The rearrangement links TRBV13 to TRBJ2-3, with 12 bases fitting TRBD2. The source is a man aged 18 to 30 who had mild COVID-19 (a few samples of this study predate the infection). Cell type and time point are not known. This CDR3 is CASSDTSGGRTDTQYF. CDR3 bases: TGTGCCAGCAGCGACACTAGCGGGGGGCGCACAGATACGCAGTATTTT.